This T cell receptor (beta chain) stems from a study of blood T cell repertoires in COVID-19. The overall study: Donors in the United States, Italy and Spain gave samples during acute or convalescent COVID-19.

Trimming shortened V by 10 bases and J by 8 bases, and 15 bases separated the two germline ends. This CDR3 comprises 12 residues. Germline CDR1 KGHDR, CDR2 SFDVKD. In the original analysis: Reference gene primer amplification in the assay estimated nucleated cell counts. The table came from immunoSEQ multiplex PCR; TCRdb's copy has only in-frame clones and leaves some out. The D gene and trimming were derived from the DNA, and the V and J assignments and clone size from that table. The repertoire has some 260,000 clones, 70% to 85% of them found once; the top ten carry 3% to 4%. The clonotype was recovered from a woman aged 40 to 50 with active or convalescent COVID-19. Sequencing input: peripheral blood. V gene TRBV24-1 combines with J gene TRBJ2-3, with D perhaps TRBD1 (5 bases). The CDR3 loop is CATTDNPGTQYF. For the CDR3, the DNA is TGTGCCACAACGGACAACCCAGGTACGCAGTATTTT.